This is a list of T cell receptor beta chains from one sample in a study of T cell responses to AZD1222 COVID-19 vaccine. The table came from immunoSEQ multiplex PCR; TCRdb's copy has only in-frame clones and leaves some out. The table records 85,000 or so clones, 80% to 90% of them present only once. Source: peripheral blood, taken on day 0 of AZD1222 vaccination. All receptors derive from an adult in good health. The CDR3 runs from the conserved cysteine through the conserved F or W. The D gene is left open where the match is weak. Only some rows state a clone size, as once, few, many or a class for expanded clones.

j_call clone_size d_call v_call cdr3_aa cdr3_nt
TRBJ2-1 NA TRBD1 TRBV7-3 CASSLVAGQGINEQFF TGTGCCAGCAGCCTGGTGGCGGGACAGGGAATAAATGAGCAGTTCTTC
TRBJ1-3 NA NA TRBV7-2 CASSLQGYGNTIYF TGTGCCAGCAGCTTACAGGGGTATGGAAACACCATATATTTT
TRBJ2-2 NA NA TRBV27 CASSRPYTGELFF TGTGCCAGCAGCCGACCCTACACCGGGGAGCTGTTTTTT
TRBJ2-7 NA NA TRBV19 CASSIEAGIYYEQYF TGTGCCAGTAGTATAGAAGCCGGGATCTACTACGAGCAGTACTTC
TRBJ2-3 NA TRBD2 TRBV5-4 CASSLVASGTTDTQYF TGTGCCAGCAGCTTGGTAGCTAGCGGGACCACAGATACGCAGTATTTT
TRBJ1-2 NA NA TRBV11-2 CASSFTQGFSGYTF TGTGCCAGCAGCTTTACACAGGGCTTCTCTGGCTACACCTTC
TRBJ2-1 NA TRBD2 TRBV7-2 CASSLDSGGWNEQFF TGTGCCAGCAGCTTAGACAGCGGGGGGTGGAATGAGCAGTTCTTC
TRBJ1-4 NA NA TRBV19 CASSTRVATNEKLFF TGTGCCAGTAGTACTAGAGTGGCAACTAATGAAAAACTGTTTTTT
TRBJ1-2 once TRBD1 TRBV5-1 CASSRGTATYGYTF TGCGCCAGCAGCCGAGGGACAGCTACCTATGGCTACACCTTC
TRBJ1-5 NA NA TRBV27 CASHAGWGQPQHF TGTGCCAGCCATGCGGGTTGGGGCCAGCCCCAGCATTTT
TRBJ1-2 NA TRBD1 TRBV7-8 CASSPYDPGRGLRGYTF TGTGCCAGCAGCCCATATGACCCAGGGAGGGGGCTTAGGGGCTACACCTTC
TRBJ1-2 NA NA TRBV3-1/TRBV3-2 CASSQDRGGNYGYTF TGTGCCAGCAGCCAAGATCGCGGCGGGAACTATGGCTACACCTTC
TRBJ1-1 NA NA TRBV4-1 CASSLRRGLLRAFF TGCGCCAGCAGCCTCCGAAGGGGCCTCCTTCGAGCTTTCTTT
TRBJ1-6 NA TRBD1 TRBV11-3 CASSLSRGRDSPLHF TGTGCCAGCAGCTTAAGCAGGGGGCGAGATTCACCCCTCCACTTT
TRBJ1-2 NA TRBD1 TRBV5-1 CASSPRQGAYGYTF TGCGCCAGCAGCCCCAGACAGGGGGCCTATGGCTACACCTTC
TRBJ1-5 once NA TRBV5-1 CASRANRADIYSNQPQHF TGCGCCAGCAGGGCTAATAGAGCAGATATCTATAGCAATCAGCCCCAGCATTTT
TRBJ1-5 NA TRBD1 TRBV29-1 CSVVVTGRDQPQHF TGCAGCGTTGTTGTGACAGGGCGGGATCAGCCCCAGCATTTT
TRBJ1-4 few NA TRBV7-2 CASSFYPNEKLFF TGTGCCAGCAGCTTTTACCCGAATGAAAAACTGTTTTTT
TRBJ2-5 NA NA TRBV9 CASSVSGRQETQYF TGTGCCAGCAGCGTATCGGGAAGACAAGAGACCCAGTACTTC
TRBJ1-2 NA TRBD1 TRBV6-5 CASSYSTGAVGYGYTF TGTGCCAGCAGTTACTCCACAGGGGCGGTCGGCTATGGCTACACCTTC
TRBJ2-5 NA NA TRBV7-9 CASSLGQGNPDQETQYF TGTGCCAGCAGCTTAGGGCAGGGAAACCCGGACCAAGAGACCCAGTACTTC
TRBJ1-5 NA TRBD1 TRBV19 CASSEDRGYQPQHF TGTGCCAGTAGTGAGGACAGGGGCTATCAGCCCCAGCATTTT
TRBJ1-1 NA NA TRBV5-1 CASSPYSTENTEAFF TGCGCCAGCAGCCCCTACTCCACAGAAAACACTGAAGCTTTCTTT
TRBJ2-3 NA TRBD2 TRBV5-4 CASSPGTSVNLSDTQYF TGTGCCAGCAGCCCCGGGACTAGCGTGAACCTATCGGATACGCAGTATTTT
TRBJ1-2 once NA TRBV29-1 CSVVQGDSSNYGYTF TGCAGCGTTGTCCAGGGAGATTCCTCTAACTATGGCTACACCTTC
TRBJ2-3 NA TRBD2 TRBV30 CACDPGLAGRTSTDTQYF TGTGCCTGTGACCCAGGGCTAGCGGGGAGGACTAGCACAGATACGCAGTATTTT
TRBJ2-7 NA TRBD1 TRBV6-6 CASSSQDRGFGEQYF TGTGCCAGCAGTTCACAGGACAGGGGGTTCGGCGAGCAGTACTTC
TRBJ2-7 NA NA TRBV27 CASSLFPGHSYEQYF TGTGCCAGCAGTTTATTCCCTGGACACTCCTACGAGCAGTACTTC